This T cell receptor beta chain was recovered during a study of blood T cell repertoires in COVID-19. Study overall: Acute-phase and convalescent COVID-19 samples originated in the United States, Italy and Spain. Nucleic acid was either cDNA or gDNA, and it came from T cells, B-cell-depleted T cells, or PBMCs.

Original processing notes: Reference gene primer amplification in the assay estimated nucleated cell counts. Measured with immunoSEQ multiplex PCR; TCRdb has only the in-frame clones, and not every one. V and J calls and clone size follow that table, whereas D and trimming were derived from the DNA. The sample yields 110,000 to 150,000 clones, 80% to 90% seen once. This receptor was taken from a woman aged 45-65 years with acute or convalescent COVID-19. What was sequenced was peripheral blood.

DNA of the CDR3: TGCGCCAGCATTACCGGGAGCGACTACGAGCAGTACTTC. Its translation: CASITGSDYEQYF. The chain combines TRBV23-1 with TRBJ2-7; a weak D match, TRBD2 (6 bases). TRBV23-1 is marked as an open reading frame, function uncertain. The CDR3 covers 13 residues. V was shortened by 7 bases and J by 3 bases, with 13 bases between the two germline ends.